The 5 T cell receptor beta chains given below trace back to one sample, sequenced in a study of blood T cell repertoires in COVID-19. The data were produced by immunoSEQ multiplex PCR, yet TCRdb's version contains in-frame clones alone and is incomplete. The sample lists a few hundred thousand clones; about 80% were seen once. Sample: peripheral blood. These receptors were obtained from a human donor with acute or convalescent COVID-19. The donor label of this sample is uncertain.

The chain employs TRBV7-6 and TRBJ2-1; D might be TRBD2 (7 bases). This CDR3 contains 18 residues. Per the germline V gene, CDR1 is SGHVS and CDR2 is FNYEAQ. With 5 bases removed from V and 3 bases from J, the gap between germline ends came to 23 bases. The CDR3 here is CASSRRSGPGGIYNEQFF. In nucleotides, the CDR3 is TGTGCCAGCAGCCGCCGGTCGGGGCCGGGGGGCATCTACAATGAGCAGTTCTTC.

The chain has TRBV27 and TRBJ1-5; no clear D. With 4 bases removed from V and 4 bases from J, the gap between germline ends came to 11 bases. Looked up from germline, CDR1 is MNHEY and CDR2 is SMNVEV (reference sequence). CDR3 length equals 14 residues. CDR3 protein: CASSSRLENQPQHF. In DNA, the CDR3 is TGTGCCAGCAGTTCCAGGCTCGAGAATCAGCCCCAGCATTTT.

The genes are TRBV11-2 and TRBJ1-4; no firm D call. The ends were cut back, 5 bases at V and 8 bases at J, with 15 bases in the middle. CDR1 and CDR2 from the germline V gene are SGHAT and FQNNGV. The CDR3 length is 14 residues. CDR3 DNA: TGTGCCAGCAGCCCCCGGGGTTTTGGGGAAAAACTGTTTTTT. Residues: CASSPRGFGEKLFF.

CDR3 DNA sequence: TGTGCCAGCAGTGCCCCCGGGACAACTGAAAAACTGTTTTTT. It yields the protein CASSAPGTTEKLFF. The V gene is TRBV27, the J gene TRBJ1-4, with a weak D call TRBD1 (6 bases). Germline V gene lookup returns CDR1 MNHEY and CDR2 SMNVEV (reference sequence). V lost 5 bases and J 7 bases, leaving 14 bases between the germline ends. The CDR3 extends over 14 amino acids. Full variable domain (outside the CDR3, taken from reference TRBV27 and TRBJ1-4): EAQVTQNPRYLITVTGKKLTVTCSQNMNHEYMSWYRQDPGLGLRQIYYSMNVEVTDKGDVPEGYKVSRKEKRNFPLILESPSPNQTSLYFCASSAPGTTEKLFFGSGTQLSVL.

CDR3: CASSLRSSGEKLFF. The CDR3 bases are TGCGCCAGCAGCTTGAGGTCTTCGGGGGAAAAACTGTTTTTT. The rearrangement joins TRBV5-1 to TRBJ1-4; no clear D. Trimming cost V 1 base and J 8 bases, with 12 bases left between them. CDR1 and CDR2 (germline): SGHRS, YFSETQ. The CDR3 covers 14 residues.